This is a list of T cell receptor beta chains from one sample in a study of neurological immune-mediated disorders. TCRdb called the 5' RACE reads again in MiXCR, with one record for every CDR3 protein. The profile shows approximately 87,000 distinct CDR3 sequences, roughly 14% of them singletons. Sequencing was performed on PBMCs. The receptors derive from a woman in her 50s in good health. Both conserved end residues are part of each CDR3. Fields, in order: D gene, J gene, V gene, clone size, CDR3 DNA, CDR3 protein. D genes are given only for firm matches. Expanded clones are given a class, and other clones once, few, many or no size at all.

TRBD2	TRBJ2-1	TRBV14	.	TGTGCCAGCAGCCAAGGATCTAGCGGGAGTTCTTACAATGAGCAGTTCTTC	CASSQGSSGSSYNEQFF
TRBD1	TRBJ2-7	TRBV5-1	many	TGCGCCAGCAGCCGCAGGGGGCTCAGGACCTACGAGCAGTACTTC	CASSRRGLRTYEQYF
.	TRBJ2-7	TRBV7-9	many	TGTGCCAGCAGCTTTCCAGGGTCCTCCTACGAGCAGTACTTC	CASSFPGSSYEQYF
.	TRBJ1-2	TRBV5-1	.	.	CASSFYICSARVTGGPGGYTF
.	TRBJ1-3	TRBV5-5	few	TGTGCCAGCAGCTTGTTTTCTGGGAACACCATATATTTT	CASSLFSGNTIYF
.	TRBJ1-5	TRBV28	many	TGTGCCAGCTCCGGCAATCAGCCCCAGCATTTT	CASSGNQPQHF
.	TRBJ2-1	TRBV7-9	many	TGTGCCAGCAGCTCCTCTAGCCGTGAGCAGTTCTTC	CASSSSSREQFF
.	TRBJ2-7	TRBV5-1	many	TGCGCCAGCAGCTTTCTGTCCGGGCCGAGGTCCGAGCAGTACTTC	CASSFLSGPRSEQYF
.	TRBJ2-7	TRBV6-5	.	TGTGCCAGCAGTTACTTCGGGGTCTACGAGCAGTACTTC	CASSYFGVYEQYF
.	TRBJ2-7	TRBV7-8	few	TGTGCCAGCAGCTTAGGTGGCGGGTACGAGCAGTACTTC	CASSLGGGYEQYF
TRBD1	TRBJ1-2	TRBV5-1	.	TGCGCCAGCAGCCCGGGGGACAGTGTGGACTATGGCTACACCTTC	CASSPGDSVDYGYTF
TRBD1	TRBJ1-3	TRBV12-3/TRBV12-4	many	TGTGCCAGCAGACCCGGACAGGGGGGCTCTGGAAACACCATATATTTT	CASRPGQGGSGNTIYF
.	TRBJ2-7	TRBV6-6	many	TGTGCCAGCAGTTACGGGGGGTACGACGAGCAGTACTTC	CASSYGGYDEQYF
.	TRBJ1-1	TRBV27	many	TGTGCCAGCAGTGACCCCGGCGGGGGCCCTGAAGCTTTCTTT	CASSDPGGGPEAFF
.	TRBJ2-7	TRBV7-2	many	TGTGCCAGCAGCTTAGGAGGGGGGGGACCCTACGAGCAGTACTTC	CASSLGGGGPYEQYF
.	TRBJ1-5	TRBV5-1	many	TGCGTCGGAAGGGGTCAGCCCCAGCATTTT	CVGRGQPQHF
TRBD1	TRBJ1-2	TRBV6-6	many	TGTGCCAGCAGTTACGAGGGGCGACAGGGTCACTATGGCTACACCTTC	CASSYEGRQGHYGYTF
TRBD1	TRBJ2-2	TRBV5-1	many	TGCGCCAGCAGAATTGACAGGGCAAACACCGGGGAGCTGTTTTTT	CASRIDRANTGELFF
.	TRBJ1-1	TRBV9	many	TGTGCCAGCAGCGTAGGCTTCGACACTGAAGCTTTCTTT	CASSVGFDTEAFF
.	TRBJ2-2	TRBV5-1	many	TGCGCCAGCAGCTTCGGACAGCCTATCGGGGAGCTGTTTTTT	CASSFGQPIGELFF
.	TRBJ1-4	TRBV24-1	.	TGTGCCACCAGTGACCCAGGGACCCCGGGGCTGTTTTTT	CATSDPGTPGLFF